Reported below is one T cell receptor (beta chain). The sample comes from a study of cytomegalovirus exposure and HLA in healthy donors. This CDR3 is 13 amino acids long. Germline V CDR1 and CDR2: SGHNT, YENEEA. V shed 0 bases and J shed 4 bases, with 7 bases lying between them. Primers for the PCR totalled 60 Vbeta and 13 Jbeta. Profiling relied on immunoSEQ multiplex PCR, and the TCRdb table lists in-frame clones only, not all of them. The data contain fewer than 200,000 clones, around 80% of them singletons. Material: PBMCs. The chain uses TRBV11-3 and TRBJ2-7, with a tentative D call TRBD2 (6 bases). The sequence came from a man aged 40-55 years in good health and CMV-seronegative. The CDR3 region has the DNA TGTGCCAGCAGCTTAGAGGGAGGATACGAGCAGTACTTC. Its protein is CASSLEGGYEQYF.